The 14 T cell receptor beta chains in this list originate from one sample, sequenced in a study of vaccination and CD4 T cells after COVID-19. The treatment: roughly 10-day PBMC culture with coronavirus spike peptide pools or control peptides (ViraFEST assay). CD4+ T cells of the unexposed donor were collected before the COVID-19 pandemic (2011-2018). These TCRs' antigens remain unknown. Researchers used the Oncomine TCR Beta short-read assay to sequence DNA from cultured CD4+ T cells. It was cultured CD4+ T cells from which genomic DNA was extracted. TCRdb passed the PCR reads through MiXCR, listing each CDR3 protein once. The sample lists more than 9,500 distinct CDR3 sequences, about 40% occurring once. Sequenced input: CD4+ T cells from blood, cultured in vitro. These receptor sequences come from a human donor in good health.

This clonotype was picked up a small number of times. The rearrangement joins TRBV19 to TRBJ2-7; 11 bases fit TRBD2. Germline V lookup: CDR1 LNHDA, CDR2 SQIVND (reference sequence). V was pared by 4 bases and J by 2 bases, with 4 bases of the junction left unmatched. This CDR3 is built from 15 residues. CDR3 loop: CASSKGTSGTYEQYF. CDR3 in DNA: TGTGCCAGTAGTAAAGGGACTAGCGGCACCTACGAGCAGTACTTC.

CDR3 protein: CSSRTGGNQPQHF. For the CDR3, the DNA is TGCAGTTCCCGGACGGGAGGCAATCAGCCCCAGCATTTT. This chain uses TRBV20-1 with TRBJ1-5; D not resolved. CDR1 DFQATT and CDR2 SNEGSKA come from the germline V gene (reference sequence). Trimming left V 8 bases short and J 2 bases short, with 13 bases between. The CDR3 covers 13 residues.

The rearrangement links TRBV5-4 to TRBJ2-5, with 8 bases identical to TRBD2. J was trimmed by 4 bases and V by 0 bases; bases with no gene match: 2. The germline gives CDR1 SGHNT, CDR2 YYREEE (reference sequence). The CDR3 is 14 residues long. In DNA, the CDR3 is TGTGCCAGCAGCTTGGAGCTAGCGGGAGAGACCCAGTACTTC. Amino acids: CASSLELAGETQYF.

This clonotype was detected only a few times. The V call is TRBV5-4, the J call TRBJ2-5; D is undetermined. Germline values: CDR1 SGHNT, CDR2 YYREEE (reference sequence). V was clipped by 1 base and J by 2 bases, with 12 bases between them. The CDR3 covers 15 residues. The CDR3 reads CASSLSGGQQETQYF. As DNA, the CDR3 is TGTGCCAGCAGCTTGTCGGGCGGCCAACAAGAGACCCAGTACTTC. Looking up the rest from reference TRBV5-4 and TRBJ2-5 gives the full variable domain: ETGVTQSPTHLIKTRGQQVTLRCSSQSGHNTVSWYQQALGQGPQFIFQYYREEENGRGNFPPRFSGLQFPNYSSELNVNALELDDSALYLCASSLSGGQQETQYFGPGTRLLVL.

This clonotype was counted a few times. The V gene is TRBV10-3, the J gene TRBJ2-1; D may be TRBD2 (5 bases). V was trimmed by 4 bases and J by 6 bases, leaving 10 bases between them. CDR3 size: 13 residues. CDR1 ENHRY and CDR2 SYGVKD come from the germline V gene. The CDR3 DNA is TGTGCCATCAGTGTAGACGGGATCAATGAGCAGTTCTTC. Amino acids: CAISVDGINEQFF.

The rearrangement uses TRBV25-1 and TRBJ2-7; maybe TRBD1 (6 bases). This CDR3 spans 11 amino acids. Germline V gene sequence: CDR1 MGHDK, CDR2 SYGVNS. V was trimmed by 10 bases and J by 6 bases, leaving 13 bases between them. The CDR3 spells CATTGLTEQYF. The DNA for the CDR3 is TGTGCCACAACAGGGTTAACCGAGCAGTACTTC.

The chain uses TRBV19 and TRBJ2-1; possibly TRBD2 for D (6 bases). Deletions cut 5 bases from V and 7 bases from J, with 15 bases between. The germline gives CDR1 LNHDA, CDR2 SQIVND (reference sequence). This CDR3 contains 14 residues. Written as DNA, the CDR3 is TGTGCCAGTAGTCCTTCCGGTGCGGGAAATGAGCAGTTCTTC. This codes for CASSPSGAGNEQFF.

This clonotype was recorded a few times. The rearrangement uses TRBV6-1 and TRBJ2-7, with TRBD2 identical over 13 bases. The ends lost 8 bases at V and 6 bases at J; junction bases unmatched: 4. Germline V gives CDR1 MNHNS, CDR2 SASEGT. The CDR3 is 13 residues long. This CDR3 is CASWTSGSIEQYF. The CDR3 DNA reads TGTGCCAGCTGGACTAGCGGGAGTATCGAGCAGTACTTC.

This clonotype has more than one count but fewer than ten. J is TRBJ2-1 and V is TRBV20-1; a possible D gene is TRBD2 (5 bases). Germline CDR1 and CDR2: DFQATT and SNEGSKA (reference sequence). The V end was cut by 6 bases, the J end by 0 bases, with 15 bases between. The CDR3 runs 15 residues. The CDR3 sequence: CSAATTISSYNEQFF. Here the CDR3 DNA reads TGCAGTGCCGCGACTACTATCAGCTCCTACAATGAGCAGTTCTTC.

The V and J genes are TRBV12-3 or TRBV12-4 and TRBJ1-2; possible D gene TRBD1, 5 bases. The CDR3 loop spans 13 amino acids. V was shortened by 8 bases and J by 5 bases, with 15 bases between the two germline ends. CDR3 in amino acids: CASGARRLYGYTF. CDR3 coding DNA: TGTGCCAGCGGGGCCAGGCGGTTGTATGGCTACACCTTC.

Only a few counts were recorded for this clonotype. The J gene is TRBJ1-5, the V gene TRBV20-1; D may be TRBD1 (5 bases). The CDR3 is 16 residues long. Trimming left V 1 base short and J 0 bases short, with 13 bases between. The germline V gene encodes CDR1 DFQATT and CDR2 SNEGSKA (reference sequence). CDR3 bases: TGCAGTGCTAGAGCCGGCAGGGACTATAGCAATCAGCCCCAGCATTTT. Its protein product is CSARAGRDYSNQPQHF.

About this clonotype itself: This is likely a read error, given that the CDR3 carries no conserved phenylalanine or tryptophan at its end. The genes are TRBV6-4 and TRBJ1-6, with a possible D match to TRBD1 (5 bases). V lost 5 bases to trimming and J lost 7 bases, with 12 bases between them. The CDR3 is 14 amino acids. Germline-derived CDR1 and CDR2 are MRHNA and SNTAGT. The CDR3 DNA reads as TGTGCCAGCAGTACCGGGACGGGAAATTCACCCCTCCACCTT. It encodes CASSTGTGNSPLHL.

The CDR3 bases are TGTGCCAGCAGCACGCGGTCTAGCGGGAGGTCTTACAATGAGCAGTTCTTC. Protein: CASSTRSSGRSYNEQFF. The chain has TRBV5-4 and TRBJ2-1, with TRBD2 identical over 11 bases. Looked up from germline, CDR1 is SGHNT and CDR2 is YYREEE (reference sequence). The CDR3 spans 17 residues. Trimming took 4 bases from V and 4 from J; bases not matched to a gene: 10.

This clonotype was found a few times. The chain employs TRBV7-6 and TRBJ2-2; D gene uncertain. Between the trimmed V and J ends, which lost 1 base and 1 base, there was a span of 4 bases. This CDR3 spans 14 amino acids. Germline V gene lookup returns CDR1 SGHVS and CDR2 FNYEAQ. This CDR3 reads CASSLGENTGELFF. CDR3 DNA: TGTGCCAGCAGCTTAGGCGAGAACACCGGGGAGCTGTTTTTT. Full variable domain (rest looked up from reference TRBV7-6 and TRBJ2-2): GAGVSQSPRYKVTKRGQDVALRCDPISGHVSLYWYRQALGQGPEFLTYFNYEAQQDKSGLPNDRFSAERPEGSISTLTIQRTEQRDSAMYRCASSLGENTGELFFGEGSRLTVL.